This entry lists 14 T cell receptor beta chains sequenced from one sample in a study of blood T cell repertoires in COVID-19. Repertoires were generated with immunoSEQ multiplex PCR, while TCRdb's copy carries only in-frame clones and drops some. The sample records fewer than 25,000 clones, 90% being singletons. Sample: peripheral blood. Source of these receptors: a man aged 65-85 years with acute or convalescent COVID-19.

CDR3 nucleotide sequence: TGTGCCACCAGTGACGGCGGACCTAGCGGGGTCGACAATGAGCAGTTCTTC. Translated: CATSDGGPSGVDNEQFF. The chain has TRBV24-1 and TRBJ2-1, with 9 bases matching TRBD2. V lost 4 bases and J lost 5; bases outside the gene matches: 11. CDR1 and CDR2 from the germline V gene are KGHDR and SFDVKD. This CDR3 is built from 17 residues.

The rearrangement uses TRBV9 and TRBJ1-1; D remains unclear. From germline, CDR1 is SGDLS and CDR2 YYNGEE. The CDR3 spans 12 residues. Trimming stripped 2 bases from V and 3 bases from J, with 5 bases between. The CDR3 here is CASSVIDTEAFF. The CDR3 DNA reads as TGTGCCAGCAGCGTGATAGACACTGAAGCTTTCTTT.

V gene TRBV20-1 combines with J gene TRBJ2-3; 8 nucleotides match TRBD2. Germline values: CDR1 DFQATT, CDR2 SNEGSKA (reference sequence). V shed 6 bases, J shed 4 bases, and the junction held 12 bases outside the gene matches. This CDR3 has 15 amino acids. CDR3 in DNA: TGCAGTGCCAGTAAGCGGGAGAGCCTTCCAGATACGCAGTATTTT. It is translated as CSASKRESLPDTQYF.

The chain joins TRBV28 to TRBJ2-5, with D tentatively TRBD2 (6 bases). The V end was cut by 6 bases, the J end by 7 bases, with 24 bases between. The CDR3 has 16 amino acids. Germline values: CDR1 MDHEN, CDR2 SYDVKM. The CDR3 region is CASSRGWRGHYWTQYF. The CDR3 nucleotides read TGTGCCAGCAGCCGGGGGTGGAGGGGCCATTATTGGACCCAGTACTTC. The entire variable domain, with the rest obtained from reference TRBV28 and TRBJ2-5, is as follows: DVKVTQSSRYLVKRTGEKVFLECVQDMDHENMFWYRQDPGLGLRLIYFSYDVKMKEKGDIPEGYSVSREKKERFSLILESASTNQTSMYLCASSRGWRGHYWTQYFGPGTRLLVL.

The chain recombines TRBV5-6 with TRBJ2-7; 9 bases map to TRBD2. The CDR3 has 16 residues. The junction had 9 bases not matched to a gene; V was cut back by 3 bases and J by 2 bases. CDR1 is SGHDT and CDR2 is YYEEEE in the germline V gene. CDR3 nucleotides: TGTGCCAGCAGCTCACTAACTAGCGGGCCTACCTACGAGCAGTACTTC. Its translation: CASSSLTSGPTYEQYF. The variable domain in full, completed from reference TRBV5-6 and TRBJ2-7, reads DAGVTQSPTHLIKTRGQQVTLRCSPKSGHDTVSWYQQALGQGPQFIFQYYEEEERQRGNFPDRFSGHQFPNYSSELNVNALLLGDSALYLCASSSLTSGPTYEQYFGPGTRLTVT.

This clone has a handful of counts. The rearrangement joins TRBV2 to TRBJ2-2; 7 bases fit TRBD2. This CDR3 is 14 amino acids long. Germline CDR1 is SNHLY and CDR2 is FYNNEI. J lost 9 bases, V lost 2 bases, and 6 bases had no gene match. CDR3 DNA sequence: TGTGCCAGCAGTGAACGGGGAGGGTCCTGGGAGCTGTTTTTT. Its protein product is CASSERGGSWELFF.

This chain links TRBV7-2 with TRBJ2-1; D gene uncertain. The ends were cut back, 3 bases at V and 0 bases at J, with 9 bases in the middle. The CDR3 sequence is 15 residues long. CDR1 and CDR2 from the germline V gene are SGHTA and FQGNSA. The CDR3 here is CASSLSVSSYNEQFF. CDR3 DNA: TGTGCCAGCAGCTTGAGCGTAAGCTCCTACAATGAGCAGTTCTTC.

This clone was seen a handful of times. The V gene is TRBV20-1, the J gene TRBJ2-7, with D perhaps matching TRBD1 (5 bases). The germline V gene encodes CDR1 DFQATT and CDR2 SNEGSKA (reference sequence). CDR3 length equals 15 residues. Trimming stripped 3 bases from V and 6 bases from J, with 21 bases between. The CDR3 nucleotides read TGCAGTGCTAGTGCCAGGGTGAGGTCTTTGGGCGAGCAGTACTTC. Its protein is CSASARVRSLGEQYF.

The genes are TRBV9 and TRBJ2-1; the match to TRBD2 covers 11 bases. Germline loops: CDR1 SGDLS, CDR2 YYNGEE. CDR3 length equals 15 residues. V was clipped by 2 bases and J by 3 bases; unmatched bases: 1. As DNA, the CDR3 is TGTGCCAGCAGCGTGGGACTAGCGGACTACAATGAGCAGTTCTTC. Translated: CASSVGLADYNEQFF.

This clone was detected once. The chain joins TRBV24-1 to TRBJ2-1, with 7 bases aligning to TRBD1. The length of the CDR3 is 14 residues. J lost 8 bases, V lost 6 bases, and 9 bases had no gene match. Germline V CDR1 and CDR2: KGHDR, SFDVKD. The CDR3 region is CATSWGEGAHEQFF. The CDR3 DNA sequence: TGTGCCACCAGTTGGGGTGAGGGGGCCCATGAGCAGTTCTTC.

The V gene is TRBV3-1 (or the pseudogene TRBV3-2), the J gene TRBJ1-6; TRBD1 is a possible D gene (6 bases). The CDR3 has 14 residues. Germline V gene lookup returns CDR1 LGHDT and CDR2 YNNKEL (reference sequence). V dropped 7 bases and J dropped 6 bases, with 13 bases sitting between them. Here the CDR3 DNA reads TGTGCCAGCACCCCGGGACATACTAATTCACCCCTCCACTTT. Amino acids: CASTPGHTNSPLHF.

This clone appeared a single time. The chain combines TRBV3-1 (or the pseudogene TRBV3-2) with TRBJ2-2, with TRBD1 matching over 11 bases. The CDR3 length is 18 residues. J gave up 2 bases and V 3 bases, and 8 bases lay outside the gene matches. CDR1 LGHDT and CDR2 YNNKEL come from the germline V gene (reference sequence). The CDR3 here is CASSHSYRTGGNTGELFF. The CDR3 DNA reads as TGTGCCAGCAGCCATTCCTACCGGACAGGGGGCAACACCGGGGAGCTGTTTTTT.

The V call is TRBV28, the J call TRBJ2-7; possible D gene TRBD1, 5 bases. The germline V and J ends were trimmed by 5 bases and 5 bases, with 19 bases remaining between them. This CDR3 comprises 15 residues. From germline, CDR1 is MDHEN and CDR2 SYDVKM. Here the CDR3 DNA reads TGTGCCAGCAGTACGATAGGGGCCCGGGTCGACGAGCAGTACTTC. Its protein product is CASSTIGARVDEQYF.

The chain has TRBV7-9 and TRBJ1-4, with D perhaps TRBD1 (6 bases). Germline CDR1 reads SEHNR; CDR2 reads FQNEAQ (reference sequence). The germline V and J ends were trimmed by 5 bases and 0 bases, with 22 bases remaining between them. The CDR3 consists of 19 residues. CDR3 DNA: TGTGCCAGCAGCCCCCTTGACAGGCCCCTTCTTGCAACTAATGAAAAACTGTTTTTT. Translated: CASSPLDRPLLATNEKLFF.